These 31 T cell receptor beta chains came from one sample sequenced in a study of a mutant IDH1 vaccine in newly diagnosed glioma. Assay used: immunoSEQ multiplex PCR; TCRdb lists only in-frame clones, some missing. This sample has 77,000 or so clones, with around four fifths found just once. These receptors lack a known antigen. As for time point: week 47, end of study. With topical imiquimod, each dose of the vaccine consisted of 300 ug of mutant IDH1 20-mer peptide. The specimen comprised PBMCs, sampled from a glioma patient whose treatment included an IDH1 peptide vaccine. These receptors all come from a man aged 40-50 years with glioma.

This chain links TRBV5-4 with TRBJ1-6; 7 positions agree with TRBD1. J gave up 8 bases and V 2 bases, and 7 bases lay outside the gene matches. CDR3 length equals 15 residues. Germline CDR1 SGHNT, CDR2 YYREEE (reference sequence). CDR3 amino acids: CASSLAGRGYSPLHF. For the CDR3, the DNA is TGTGCCAGCAGCTTAGCGGGCAGGGGGTATTCACCCCTCCACTTT.

The chain couples TRBV2 to TRBJ2-5; no definite D call. The DNA end favors TRBJ2-7, so the J call may be wrong. The CDR3 consists of 13 residues. Looked up from germline, CDR1 is SNHLY and CDR2 is FYNNEI. CDR3 nucleotides: TGTGCCAGCAGTGGGGGATGGGCCTACGAGCAGTACTTC. This sequence encodes CASSGGWAYEQYF.

V usage is TRBV23-1 and J usage is TRBJ1-1; D not resolved. TRBV23-1 is flagged as an ORF with uncertain function. The CDR3 runs 14 residues. The V end lost 3 bases, the J end lost 6 bases, and 14 bases lay between the germline ends. The CDR3 DNA is TGCGCCAGCAGTCATTCCGTACCCGCCGCTGAAGCTTTCTTT. This translates into CASSHSVPAAEAFF.

The V and J genes are TRBV6-5 and TRBJ2-7, with 10 bases lining up with TRBD2. CDR1 and CDR2 from the germline V gene are MNHEY and SVGAGI. V was clipped by 2 bases and J by 5 bases; unmatched bases: 6. This CDR3 spans 15 amino acids. This chain's CDR3 is CASSYNSGRFDEQYF. CDR3 DNA: TGTGCCAGCAGTTACAATAGCGGGAGGTTCGACGAGCAGTACTTC.

This sequence joins TRBV5-1 and TRBJ2-7; D is unclear. Trimming pared 4 bases from V and 5 bases from J, leaving 22 bases between. This CDR3 comprises 16 residues. Germline CDR1 SGHRS, CDR2 YFSETQ. The CDR3 is CASSESVGRVTDEQYF. CDR3 DNA sequence: TGCGCCAGCAGCGAATCCGTTGGTAGGGTTACCGACGAGCAGTACTTC.

There are a few counts of this clone. The chain joins TRBV19 to TRBJ1-2; TRBD1 agrees at 12 bases. J was trimmed by 8 bases and V by 5 bases; bases with no gene match: 12. CDR1 and CDR2 (germline): LNHDA, SQIVND (reference sequence). The CDR3 runs to 16 residues. CDR3 loop: CASSSRDRGRLKGYTF. The CDR3 DNA is TGTGCCAGTAGTTCCCGGGACAGGGGGCGCTTAAAAGGCTACACCTTC. The entire variable domain, with the rest obtained from reference TRBV19 and TRBJ1-2, is as follows: DGGITQSPKYLFRKEGQNVTLSCEQNLNHDAMYWYRQDPGQGLRLIYYSQIVNDFQKGDIAEGYSVSREKKESFPLTVTSAQKNPTAFYLCASSSRDRGRLKGYTFGSGTRLTVV.

This CDR3 is CASSLSGVVGAFF. The CDR3 DNA sequence: TGTGCCAGCAGCTTATCGGGGGTCGTTGGAGCTTTCTTT. The chain employs TRBV7-2 and TRBJ1-1; D is possibly TRBD1 (5 bases). The germline V gene encodes CDR1 SGHTA and CDR2 FQGNSA. The CDR3 covers 13 residues. V lost 2 bases and J 10 bases, leaving 14 bases between the germline ends.

CDR3 nucleotides: TGTGCCAGCAGCTTATCGGGAGGGAGCTCCTACGAGCAGTACTTC. This encodes CASSLSGGSSYEQYF. This chain links TRBV7-2 with TRBJ2-7; TRBD2 matches at 8 bases. V dropped 2 bases and J dropped 0; count of bases not matched to a gene: 3. Germline V CDR1 and CDR2: SGHTA, FQGNSA. The CDR3 is 15 residues long.

V usage is TRBV9 and J usage is TRBJ2-7, with TRBD2 identical over 8 bases. Germline V lookup: CDR1 SGDLS, CDR2 YYNGEE. Losses at the gene ends were 4 bases for V and 2 bases for J; bases not matched to a gene: 5. This CDR3 spans 14 amino acids. This chain's CDR3 is CASSPGLGTYEQYF. DNA for the CDR3: TGTGCCAGCAGCCCGGGACTAGGTACCTACGAGCAGTACTTC.

This chain uses TRBV7-8 with TRBJ2-1, with D perhaps assigned TRBD1 or TRBD2 (6 bases each). V lost 2 bases to trimming and J lost 0 bases, with 17 bases between them. Germline CDR1 is SGHVS and CDR2 is FQNEAQ. The CDR3 sequence is 18 residues long. The DNA for the CDR3 is TGTGCCAGCAGCTTACGGGGGCTGAGGGGGAGCTCCTACAATGAGCAGTTCTTC. Amino acid sequence: CASSLRGLRGSSYNEQFF.

The genes are TRBV7-3 and TRBJ1-2, with no clear D. CDR3 length equals 14 residues. Germline V lookup: CDR1 SGHTA, CDR2 FQGTGA. The V end was cut by 2 bases, the J end by 0 bases, with 7 bases between. CDR3 loop: CASSLYGTNYGYTF. CDR3 coding DNA: TGTGCCAGCAGCTTATATGGCACTAACTATGGCTACACCTTC.

The chain recombines TRBV30 with TRBJ2-7; D remains unclear. The germline CDR1 and CDR2 sequences are GTSNPN and SVGIG (reference sequence). V gave up 5 bases and J gave up 0 bases, with 5 bases separating them. The CDR3 is made up of 11 amino acids. CDR3 DNA sequence: TGTGCCTGGCAGAGCTCCTACGAGCAGTACTTC. Translation: CAWQSSYEQYF.

This rearrangement joins TRBV6-5 to TRBJ2-2; TRBD2 agrees at 11 bases. V lost 2 bases, J lost 6 bases, and 5 bases stayed unmatched. The V gene's germline CDR1 is MNHEY and CDR2 SVGAGI. The CDR3 consists of 16 residues. CDR3 sequence reads: CASSYGLAGGSGELFF. In nucleotides, the CDR3 is TGTGCCAGCAGTTACGGTTTAGCGGGAGGGTCCGGGGAGCTGTTTTTT.

This clone was counted a single time. The V gene is TRBV7-6, the J gene TRBJ2-2, with 7 bases identical to TRBD1. V lost 5 bases and J lost 0; bases outside the gene matches: 3. CDR1 and CDR2 from the germline V gene are SGHVS and FNYEAQ. The CDR3 spans 15 residues. The CDR3 loop reads CASSPGTANTGELFF. DNA for the CDR3: TGTGCCAGCAGCCCCGGGACAGCGAACACCGGGGAGCTGTTTTTT.

The CDR3 spells CASSPGTGNTIYF. The CDR3 nucleotides read TGTGCCAGCAGCCCCGGGACAGGAAACACCATATATTTT. The rearrangement joins TRBV16 to TRBJ1-3; D might be TRBD1 (6 bases). Germline CDR1 is KGHSY and CDR2 is FQNENV. V was clipped by 4 bases and J by 4 bases, with 8 bases between them. This CDR3 contains 13 residues.

The chain uses TRBV7-2 and TRBJ1-5, with unresolved D. The CDR3 loop spans 17 amino acids. Trimming took off 0 bases at V and 1 base at J, with 13 bases between the two ends. The germline V gene encodes CDR1 SGHTA and CDR2 FQGNSA. CDR3 residues: CASSLAASTLSNQPQHF. The CDR3, as DNA: TGTGCCAGCAGCTTAGCGGCGAGCACGCTCAGCAATCAGCCCCAGCATTTT.

The rearrangement joins TRBV18 to TRBJ2-7; TRBD2 matches at 13 bases. Germline V gene lookup returns CDR1 KGHSH and CDR2 LQKENI. The CDR3 length is 17 residues. V gave up 3 bases and J gave up 0 bases; unmatched junction bases: 5. CDR3: CASSPWTSGSSSYEQYF. CDR3 DNA: TGTGCCAGCTCACCCTGGACTAGCGGGAGTAGCTCCTACGAGCAGTACTTC.

This chain connects TRBV27 to TRBJ1-5, with D possibly matching TRBD1 (6 bases). Trimming took 3 bases from V and 6 from J, leaving 12 bases between them. The CDR3 has 14 amino acids. Per the germline V gene, CDR1 is MNHEY and CDR2 is SMNVEV (reference sequence). CDR3 in DNA: TGTGCCAGCAGTTTGGAGGGGGTAAGTCAGCCCCAGCATTTT. It specifies CASSLEGVSQPQHF.

This clone came up a few times. The rearrangement links TRBV15 to TRBJ1-5; 10 nucleotides match TRBD1. Germline CDR1 LNHNV, CDR2 YYDKDF (reference sequence). The CDR3 sequence is 15 residues long. After removal of 3 bases from V and 6 bases from J, the junction contained 5 bases not matched to a gene. CDR3 residues: CATSSDRGLRQPQHF. The DNA of the CDR3 is TGTGCCACCAGCAGCGACAGGGGGCTGCGTCAGCCCCAGCATTTT.

The gene calls are TRBV4-3 and TRBJ2-7, with TRBD2 matching over 9 bases. The germline CDR1 and CDR2 sequences are LGHNA and YSLEER. J was trimmed by 4 bases and V by 3 bases; bases with no gene match: 13. CDR3 length: 17 amino acids. The CDR3 spells CASSQSPSSSGSYEQYF. As DNA, the CDR3 is TGCGCCAGCAGCCAGAGCCCCTCGAGTAGCGGGAGTTACGAGCAGTACTTC.

Concerning this clone: The sample has other DNA sequences that encode this CDR3 too. The V gene is TRBV5-1, the J gene TRBJ2-3; unclear D gene. The germline V gene has CDR1 SGHRS and CDR2 YFSETQ. The CDR3 loop spans 12 amino acids. V was trimmed by 0 bases and J by 6 bases, leaving 5 bases between them. The CDR3 DNA sequence: TGCGCCAGCAGCTTGGCCGGGGATACGCAGTATTTT. This sequence encodes CASSLAGDTQYF.

The chain links TRBV9 to TRBJ1-1; perhaps TRBD1 as D (6 bases). The CDR3 extends over 14 amino acids. Germline-derived CDR1 and CDR2 are SGDLS and YYNGEE. Trimming pared 0 bases from V and 1 base from J, leaving 7 bases between. In DNA, the CDR3 is TGTGCCAGCAGCGTAGCGGGGGCGAACACTGAAGCTTTCTTT. Encoded protein: CASSVAGANTEAFF. The variable domain in full, with the rest retrieved from reference TRBV9 and TRBJ1-1, is DSGVTQTPKHLITATGQRVTLRCSPRSGDLSVYWYQQSLDQGLQFLIQYYNGEERAKGNILERFSAQQFPDLHSELNLSSLELGDSALYFCASSVAGANTEAFFGQGTRLTVV.

This chain links TRBV2 with TRBJ1-3; 7 bases fit TRBD1. V shed 2 bases and J 2 bases; nucleotides not matched to a gene: 15. Looked up from germline, CDR1 is SNHLY and CDR2 is FYNNEI. This CDR3 has 19 residues. The CDR3 loop reads CASSEIGADRVRTGNTIYF. CDR3 DNA sequence: TGTGCCAGCAGTGAAATCGGGGCTGACAGGGTTCGGACTGGAAACACCATATATTTT.

A single count supports this clone. The chain is built from TRBV4-1 and TRBJ2-7; 8 nucleotides match TRBD2. Germline assignment: CDR1 MGHRA and CDR2 YSYEKL. Trimming cost V 1 base and J 4 bases; bases outside gene matches: 6. The CDR3 consists of 15 residues. CDR3 sequence: CASSQVHSGEYEQYF. The CDR3 DNA reads TGCGCCAGCAGCCAAGTCCATAGCGGGGAATACGAGCAGTACTTC.

This clone has only a few counts. This chain connects TRBV18 to TRBJ1-1; D might be TRBD1 (5 bases). CDR3 length: 14 amino acids. From germline, CDR1 is KGHSH and CDR2 LQKENI. V was trimmed by 6 bases and J by 7 bases, leaving 18 bases between them. CDR3 bases: TGTGCCAGCTCTGCCCGCAGAGGGGATCTTGAAGCTTTCTTT. Its translation: CASSARRGDLEAFF.

CDR3 in amino acids: CASSVDRSHIQGYGYTF. The CDR3 DNA reads TGCGCCAGCAGCGTGGACAGGTCCCATATACAGGGCTATGGCTACACCTTC. The V gene is TRBV5-1, the J gene TRBJ1-2; 7 bases line up with TRBD1. The germline V gene encodes CDR1 SGHRS and CDR2 YFSETQ. V was pared by 4 bases and J by 4 bases, with 16 bases of the junction left unmatched. This CDR3 is built from 17 residues.

The chain recombines TRBV19 with TRBJ1-2; 8 bases are shared with TRBD1. V dropped 4 bases and J dropped 4; count of bases not matched to a gene: 5. Germline CDR1 is LNHDA and CDR2 is SQIVND (reference sequence). The CDR3 extends over 14 amino acids. The CDR3 here is CASSRDRLPYGYTF. DNA for the CDR3: TGTGCCAGTAGTAGGGACAGGCTCCCCTATGGCTACACCTTC.

Relative to its sample, this clone is medium-sized. The gene calls are TRBV4-2 and TRBJ2-1; 10 positions agree with TRBD2. CDR3 size: 16 residues. V shed 0 bases, J shed 7 bases, and the junction held 6 bases outside the gene matches. Germline V CDR1 and CDR2: LGHNA, YNFKEQ. CDR3 DNA sequence: TGTGCCAGCAGCCAAGACAAAGCGGGGGGGCTAAATGAGCAGTTCTTC. Amino acid sequence: CASSQDKAGGLNEQFF.

The V call is TRBV7-9, the J call TRBJ2-3; 8 nucleotides line up with TRBD2. This CDR3 has 15 residues. The V gene's germline CDR1 is SEHNR and CDR2 FQNEAQ (reference sequence). The J segment lost 0 bases and the V segment lost 6 bases, leaving 5 bases of the junction unmatched. Here the CDR3 DNA reads TGTGCCAGCAGTACTAGCGGACTTAGCACAGATACGCAGTATTTT. Translated, it gives CASSTSGLSTDTQYF.

DNA for the CDR3: TGTGCCAGTAGTGACCGGGGTGACACAGATACGCAGTATTTT. This translates into CASSDRGDTDTQYF. The chain couples TRBV19 to TRBJ2-3; possibly TRBD2 for D (5 bases). V was clipped by 5 bases and J by 2 bases, with 11 bases between them. The CDR3 is 14 amino acids. Germline lookup yields CDR1 LNHDA and CDR2 SQIVND (reference sequence).

The V call is TRBV15, the J call TRBJ1-2; 7 positions agree with TRBD1. Germline CDR1 reads LNHNV; CDR2 reads YYDKDF (reference sequence). This CDR3 contains 15 residues. V trimming: 5 bases; J trimming: 4 bases; junction bases outside the gene matches: 10. This chain's CDR3 is CATSGVGGSPYGYTF. The CDR3 DNA is TGTGCCACCAGCGGAGTAGGGGGCTCGCCCTATGGCTACACCTTC.